This T cell receptor beta chain is from a study of shared clonotypes between healthy human individuals. Points from the study as a whole: Richness estimates generally favored naive over memory subsets.

TCRdb's table, derived via immunoSEQ multiplex PCR, lists solely in-frame clones and lacks some. The profile shows roughly 2,500,000 clones, 93% of them singletons. Note on this clone: The antigen remains unidentified.

Between the trimmed V and J ends, which lost 4 bases and 6 bases, there was a span of 22 bases. Germline CDR1 is SGHAT and CDR2 is FQNNGV. The CDR3 loop spans 17 amino acids. Material: naive CD4+ T cells from PBMCs. As for subset: CD45RA+ positively selected. This TCR came from a man in his late teens or twenties in good health. Some clones in this sample may be carry-over from other donors' samples. The chain employs TRBV11-2 and TRBJ2-1; TRBD1 or TRBD2 may be the D gene (5 bases each). In DNA, the CDR3 is TGTGCCAGCAGCTCCGGTAGTTGGGGGAGCCGTATCAATGAGCAGTTCTTC. Its protein is CASSSGSWGSRINEQFF. The variable domain in full, completed from reference TRBV11-2 and TRBJ2-1, reads EAGVAQSPRYKIIEKRQSVAFWCNPISGHATLYWYQQILGQGPKLLIQFQNNGVVDDSQLPKDRFSAERLKGVDSTLKIQPAKLEDSAVYLCASSSGSWGSRINEQFFGPGTRLTVL.